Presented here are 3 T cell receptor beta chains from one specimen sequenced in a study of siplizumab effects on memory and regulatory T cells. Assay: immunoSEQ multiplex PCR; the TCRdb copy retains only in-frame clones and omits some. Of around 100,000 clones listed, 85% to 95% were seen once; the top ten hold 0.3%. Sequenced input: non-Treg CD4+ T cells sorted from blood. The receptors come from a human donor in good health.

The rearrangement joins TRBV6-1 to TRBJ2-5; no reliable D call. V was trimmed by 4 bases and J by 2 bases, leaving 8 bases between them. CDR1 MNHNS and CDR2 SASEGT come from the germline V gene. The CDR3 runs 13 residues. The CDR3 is CASSASGQETQYF. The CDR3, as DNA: TGTGCCAGCAGTGCCTCCGGACAAGAGACCCAGTACTTC.

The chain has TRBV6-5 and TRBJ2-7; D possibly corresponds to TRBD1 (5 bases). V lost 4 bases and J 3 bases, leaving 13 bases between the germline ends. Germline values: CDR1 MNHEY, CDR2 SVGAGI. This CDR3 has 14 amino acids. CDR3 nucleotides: TGTGCCAGCAGTTGGGCAGGACAAAGCTACGAGCAGTACTTC. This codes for CASSWAGQSYEQYF.

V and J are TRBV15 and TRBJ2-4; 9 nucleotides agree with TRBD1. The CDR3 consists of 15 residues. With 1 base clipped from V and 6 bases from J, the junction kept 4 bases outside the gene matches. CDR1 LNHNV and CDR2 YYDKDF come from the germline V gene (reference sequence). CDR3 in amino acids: CATSRGDREINIQYF. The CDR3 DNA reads TGTGCCACCAGCAGAGGGGACAGGGAGATAAACATTCAGTACTTC. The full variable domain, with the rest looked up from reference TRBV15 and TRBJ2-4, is DAMVIQNPRYQVTQFGKPVTLSCSQTLNHNVMYWYQQKSSQAPKLLFHYYDKDFNNEADTPDNFQSRRPNTSFCFLDIRSPGLGDTAMYLCATSRGDREINIQYFGAGTRLSVL.